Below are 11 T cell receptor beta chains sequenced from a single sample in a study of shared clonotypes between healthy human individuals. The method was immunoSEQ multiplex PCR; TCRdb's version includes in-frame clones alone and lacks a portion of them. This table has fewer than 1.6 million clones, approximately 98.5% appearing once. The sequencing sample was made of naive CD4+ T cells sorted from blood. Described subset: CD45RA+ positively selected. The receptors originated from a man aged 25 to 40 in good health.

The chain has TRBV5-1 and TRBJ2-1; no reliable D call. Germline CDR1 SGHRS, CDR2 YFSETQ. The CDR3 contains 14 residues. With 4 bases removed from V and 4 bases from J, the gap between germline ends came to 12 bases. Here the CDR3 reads CASSPINLYNEQFF. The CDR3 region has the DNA TGCGCCAGCAGCCCTATTAATCTATACAATGAGCAGTTCTTC.

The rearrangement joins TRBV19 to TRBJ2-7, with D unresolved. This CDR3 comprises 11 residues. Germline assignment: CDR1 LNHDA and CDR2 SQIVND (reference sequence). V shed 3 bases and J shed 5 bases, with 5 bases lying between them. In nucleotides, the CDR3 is TGTGCCAGTAGTATCGTCAACGAGCAGTACTTC. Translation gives CASSIVNEQYF.

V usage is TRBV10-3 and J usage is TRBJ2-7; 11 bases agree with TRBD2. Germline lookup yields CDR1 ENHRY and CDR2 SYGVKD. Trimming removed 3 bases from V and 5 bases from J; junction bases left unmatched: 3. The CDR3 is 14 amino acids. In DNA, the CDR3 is TGTGCCATCAGTGATCTAGCGGGAGGTAACGAGCAGTACTTC. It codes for CAISDLAGGNEQYF.

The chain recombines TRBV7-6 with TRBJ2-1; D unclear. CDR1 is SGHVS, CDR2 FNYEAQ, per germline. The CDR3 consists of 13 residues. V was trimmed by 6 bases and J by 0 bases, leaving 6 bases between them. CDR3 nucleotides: TGTGCCAGCAGGTTGAGCTCCTACAATGAGCAGTTCTTC. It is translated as CASRLSSYNEQFF. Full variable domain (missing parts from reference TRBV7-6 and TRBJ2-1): GAGVSQSPRYKVTKRGQDVALRCDPISGHVSLYWYRQALGQGPEFLTYFNYEAQQDKSGLPNDRFSAERPEGSISTLTIQRTEQRDSAMYRCASRLSSYNEQFFGPGTRLTVL.

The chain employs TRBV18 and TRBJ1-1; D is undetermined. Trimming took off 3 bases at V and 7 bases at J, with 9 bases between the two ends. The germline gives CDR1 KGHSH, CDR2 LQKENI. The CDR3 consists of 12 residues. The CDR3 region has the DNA TGTGCCAGCTCACCGCTTGACTTTGAAGCTTTCTTT. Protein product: CASSPLDFEAFF.

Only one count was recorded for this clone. Written as DNA, the CDR3 is TGTGCCAGTAAAACTCGACAGGGAGACACTGAAGCTTTCTTT. Protein sequence: CASKTRQGDTEAFF. The rearrangement links TRBV19 to TRBJ1-1, with 7 bases matching TRBD1. V shed 7 bases, J shed 3 bases, and the junction held 8 bases outside the gene matches. Germline V gene data show CDR1 as LNHDA and CDR2 as SQIVND (reference sequence). The CDR3 runs to 14 residues.

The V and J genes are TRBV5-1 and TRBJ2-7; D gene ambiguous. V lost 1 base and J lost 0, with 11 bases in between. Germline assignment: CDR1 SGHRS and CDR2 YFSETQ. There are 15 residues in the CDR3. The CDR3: CASSLQPVSSYEQYF. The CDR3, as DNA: TGCGCCAGCAGCTTGCAGCCTGTAAGCTCCTACGAGCAGTACTTC.

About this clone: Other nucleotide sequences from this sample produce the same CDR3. In DNA form, the CDR3 reads TGTGCCAGCAGTTCAAGAAATCAGCCCCAGCATTTT. Translation gives CASSSRNQPQHF. The J gene is TRBJ1-5, the V gene TRBV28; D gene unclear. Germline V CDR1 and CDR2: MDHEN, SYDVKM. There are 12 residues in the CDR3. Trimming cost V 4 bases and J 4 bases, with 5 bases left between them.

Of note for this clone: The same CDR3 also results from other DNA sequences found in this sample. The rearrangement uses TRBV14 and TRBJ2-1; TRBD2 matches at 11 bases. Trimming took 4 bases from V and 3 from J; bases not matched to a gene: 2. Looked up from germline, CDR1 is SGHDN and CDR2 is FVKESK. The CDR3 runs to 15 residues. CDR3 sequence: CASSLGLAVYNEQFF. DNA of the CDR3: TGTGCCAGCAGCCTGGGACTAGCGGTCTACAATGAGCAGTTCTTC.

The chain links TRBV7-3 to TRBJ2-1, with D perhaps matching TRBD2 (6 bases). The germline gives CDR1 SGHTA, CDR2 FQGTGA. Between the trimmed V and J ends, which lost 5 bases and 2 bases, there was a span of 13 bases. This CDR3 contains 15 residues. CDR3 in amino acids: CASSIFQRAYNEQFF. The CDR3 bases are TGTGCCAGCAGCATCTTCCAGCGGGCCTACAATGAGCAGTTCTTC. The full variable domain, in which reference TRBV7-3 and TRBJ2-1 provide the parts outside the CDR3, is GAGVSQTPSNKVTEKGKYVELRCDPISGHTALYWYRQSLGQGPEFLIYFQGTGAADDSGLPNDRFFAVRPEGSVSTLKIQRTERGDSAVYLCASSIFQRAYNEQFFGPGTRLTVL.

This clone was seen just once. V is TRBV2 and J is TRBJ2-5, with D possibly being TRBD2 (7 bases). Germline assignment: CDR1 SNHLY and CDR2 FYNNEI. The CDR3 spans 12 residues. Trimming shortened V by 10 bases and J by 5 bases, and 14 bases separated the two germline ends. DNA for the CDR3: TGTGCCACCTACGGGGGGCGGGAGACCCAGTACTTC. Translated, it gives CATYGGRETQYF.